The 14 T cell receptor beta chains in this list originate from one sample, sequenced in a study of T cell responses to AZD1222 COVID-19 vaccine. Some clones are missing from TCRdb's copy, which holds only in-frame ones; the method was immunoSEQ multiplex PCR. Of approximately 74,000 clones in the sample, around four fifths are singletons; the top ten hold around a quarter. The material was peripheral blood, obtained 28 days after the second AZD1222 dose. These receptors were collected from an adult who received the AZD1222 COVID-19 vaccine.

The chain employs TRBV2 and TRBJ2-7; 8 nucleotides agree with TRBD1. Per germline, CDR1 SNHLY and CDR2 FYNNEI. The V gene end was trimmed by 3 bases and the J gene end by 5 bases; junction bases not matched to a gene: 3. The CDR3 contains 13 residues. CDR3 residues: CASSEDRAHEQYF. CDR3 nucleotide sequence: TGTGCCAGCAGTGAGGACAGGGCCCACGAGCAGTACTTC. The full variable domain, with the rest looked up from reference TRBV2 and TRBJ2-7, is EPEVTQTPSHQVTQMGQEVILRCVPISNHLYFYWYRQILGQKVEFLVSFYNNEISEKSEIFDDQFSVERPDGSNFTLKIRSTKLEDSAMYFCASSEDRAHEQYFGPGTRLTVT.

The chain couples TRBV7-2 to TRBJ2-2; D may be TRBD2 (8 bases). This CDR3 is built from 15 residues. The V gene lost 7 bases and the J gene lost 6 bases, with 18 bases spanning the gap. CDR1 is SGHTA, CDR2 FQGNSA, per germline. DNA of the CDR3: TGTGCCAGCATCAAGCGGGGGACAGTGCCCGGGGAGCTGTTTTTT. It specifies CASIKRGTVPGELFF.

The rearrangement links TRBV5-8 to TRBJ2-5, with 8 positions matching TRBD2. Germline V gene data show CDR1 as SGHTS and CDR2 as YDEGEE. The CDR3 totals 15 residues. The trim removed 0 bases at V and 0 bases at J, leaving 1 base unmatched. CDR3 residues: CASSLGSGDQETQYF. The CDR3, as DNA: TGTGCCAGCAGCTTGGGTAGCGGGGACCAAGAGACCCAGTACTTC.

This clone was seen only once. V usage is TRBV12-5 and J usage is TRBJ1-6; the D is unclear. The CDR3 contains 14 residues. CDR1 and CDR2 (germline): LGHNT, FRNRAP. The V end was cut by 1 base, the J end by 7 bases, with 8 bases between. CDR3 in amino acids: CASGLAPPNSPLHF. CDR3 bases: TGTGCTAGTGGTTTGGCCCCCCCCAATTCACCCCTCCACTTT.

Turning to this clone: Relative to the germline gene, one junction end is altered; a read error may explain this. This chain connects TRBV7-7 to TRBJ2-1, with TRBD1 as a possible D gene (6 bases). CDR3 length: 15 residues. Germline CDR1 reads SSHAT; CDR2 reads FNYEAQ (reference sequence). This CDR3 reads CASSSWAGDDNEQFF. The CDR3 DNA sequence: TGTGCTAGCAGCTCCTGGGCAGGGGACGACAATGAGCAGTTCTTC.

The CDR3 nucleotides read TGTGCCAGCAGCCCCCGGGACTCCACTGAAGCTTTCTTT. Protein product: CASSPRDSTEAFF. The chain is built from TRBV11-3 and TRBJ1-1, with a tentative D call TRBD1 (5 bases). The V end lost 5 bases, the J end lost 4 bases, and 11 bases lay between the germline ends. Germline values: CDR1 SGHNT, CDR2 YENEEA. This CDR3 spans 13 amino acids.

The V and J genes are TRBV18 and TRBJ1-2, with D unresolved. Trimming took off 3 bases at V and 0 bases at J, with 8 bases between the two ends. The CDR3 is made up of 14 amino acids. Germline V gene sequence: CDR1 KGHSH, CDR2 LQKENI. The CDR3 bases are TGTGCCAGCTCACCGATGGGGACTAACTATGGCTACACCTTC. Translating gives CASSPMGTNYGYTF. The full variable domain, completed using reference TRBV18 and TRBJ1-2, is NAGVMQNPRHLVRRRGQEARLRCSPMKGHSHVYWYRQLPEEGLKFMVYLQKENIIDESGMPKERFSAEFPKEGPSILRIQQVVRGDSAAYFCASSPMGTNYGYTFGSGTRLTVV.

The V gene is TRBV19, the J gene TRBJ2-3; the match to TRBD2 covers 11 bases. Germline trimming cut 5 bases from V and 5 bases from J; bases unmatched to any gene: 6. Germline V gene sequence: CDR1 LNHDA, CDR2 SQIVND (reference sequence). This CDR3 is built from 15 residues. The CDR3, as DNA: TGTGCCAGTAGTGATCAGGGGACTAGCGGAGATACGCAGTATTTT. Protein sequence: CASSDQGTSGDTQYF.

This chain links TRBV10-3 with TRBJ2-1, with D possibly being TRBD2 (6 bases). Trimming took off 10 bases at V and 5 bases at J, with 15 bases between the two ends. Germline V lookup: CDR1 ENHRY, CDR2 SYGVKD. CDR3 length: 13 residues. CDR3 coding DNA: TGTGCCAGCTCGACTAGTAAGGACAATGAGCAGTTCTTC. Translated: CASSTSKDNEQFF.

The gene calls are TRBV12-3 or TRBV12-4 and TRBJ1-5; D gene unclear. The germline V and J ends were trimmed by 5 bases and 2 bases, with 4 bases remaining between them. The CDR3 spans 12 residues. Written as DNA, the CDR3 is TGTGCCAGCAGTGAGGGCAATCAGCCCCAGCATTTT. Its protein product is CASSEGNQPQHF.

CDR3: CASSPGGGFIGELFF. Written as DNA, the CDR3 is TGTGCCAGCAGCCCAGGTGGGGGTTTCATCGGGGAGCTGTTTTTT. The V and J genes are TRBV7-6 and TRBJ2-2; TRBD1 or TRBD2 may be the D gene (5 bases each). CDR1 and CDR2 (germline): SGHVS, FNYEAQ. V lost 5 bases and J lost 7, with 17 bases in between. This CDR3 comprises 15 residues.

This rearrangement joins TRBV7-8 to TRBJ2-1; no clear D gene. This CDR3 contains 12 residues. Germline V gives CDR1 SGHVS, CDR2 FQNEAQ. Trimming cost V 5 bases and J 8 bases, with 10 bases left between them. The CDR3 nucleotides are TGTGCCAGCAGCGCCGATTTCCATGAGCAGTTCTTC. Protein sequence: CASSADFHEQFF.

The chain joins TRBV18 to TRBJ2-5, with D uncertain. The germline CDR1 and CDR2 sequences are KGHSH and LQKENI. Trimming pared 1 base from V and 5 bases from J, leaving 2 bases between. The length of the CDR3 is 11 residues. The CDR3 is CASSPRETQYF. CDR3 coding DNA: TGTGCCAGCTCACCACGGGAGACCCAGTACTTC.

CDR3 amino acids: CSVGGHRDRNTEAFF. CDR3 DNA sequence: TGCAGCGTTGGTGGGCACCGCGACAGGAACACTGAAGCTTTCTTT. V and J are TRBV29-1 and TRBJ1-1, with a weak D call TRBD1 (5 bases). In germline, CDR1 is SQVTM, CDR2 ANQGSEA. The CDR3 is 15 amino acids. Deletions cut 4 bases from V and 1 base from J, with 16 bases between.